The clone carrying this T cell receptor (beta chain) was observed at least ten times. Its target is not known. CDR3 length: 14 residues. The V gene lost 2 bases and the J gene lost 0 bases, with 5 bases spanning the gap. From germline, CDR1 is ENHRY and CDR2 SYGVKD. The entry originates in a study of Graves' ophthalmopathy and Graves' hyperthyroidism. Amplification of TCR beta CDR3 regions used RNA transcripts. After a first-round RT-PCR with HTBI primers, a second-round multiplex PCR was run. TCRdb re-analysed the multiplex PCR reads in MiXCR, keeping a single row per CDR3 protein. The repertoire consists of about 400,000 distinct CDR3 sequences, with around 18% occurring once and the leading ten covering roughly 1.5%. General study findings and limits: Detected in blood as well were most expanded thyroid clonotypes with frequency above 0.001.

This receptor was taken from a woman aged 18-29 years with Graves' ophthalmopathy. Sequencing was performed on peripheral blood. The rearrangement links TRBV10-3 to TRBJ1-5; D unclear. Written as DNA, the CDR3 is TGTGCCATCAGTGAGGGTCGTAGCAATCAGCCCCAGCATTTT. Amino acids: CAISEGRSNQPQHF.